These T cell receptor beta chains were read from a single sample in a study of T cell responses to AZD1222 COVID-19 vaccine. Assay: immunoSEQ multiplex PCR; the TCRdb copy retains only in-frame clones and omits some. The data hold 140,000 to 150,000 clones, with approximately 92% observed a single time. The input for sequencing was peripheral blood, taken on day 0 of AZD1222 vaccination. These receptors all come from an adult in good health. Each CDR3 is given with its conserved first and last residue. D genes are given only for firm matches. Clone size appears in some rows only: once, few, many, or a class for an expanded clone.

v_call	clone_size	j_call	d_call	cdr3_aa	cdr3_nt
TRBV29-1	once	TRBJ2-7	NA	CSVAPGGEPYEQYF	TGCAGCGTTGCCCCAGGGGGGGAGCCCTACGAGCAGTACTTC
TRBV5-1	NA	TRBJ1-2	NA	CASSFGTPLDGYTF	TGCGCCAGCAGCTTCGGGACACCTCTAGATGGCTACACCTTC
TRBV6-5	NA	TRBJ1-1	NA	CASSSGGWSAHTEAFF	TGTGCCAGCAGTTCCGGGGGTTGGAGTGCGCACACTGAAGCTTTCTTT
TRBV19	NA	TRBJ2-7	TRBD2	CASSLGLAHKYEQYF	TGTGCCAGTAGCCTTGGACTAGCGCATAAGTACGAGCAGTACTTC
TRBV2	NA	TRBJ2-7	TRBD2	CASSELTSVSYEQYF	TGTGCCAGCAGTGAACTCACTAGCGTTAGCTACGAGCAGTACTTC
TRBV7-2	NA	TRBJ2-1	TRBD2	CPIASGYNEQFF	TGTCCTATCGCTAGCGGTTACAATGAGCAGTTCTTC
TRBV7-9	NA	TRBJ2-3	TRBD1	CASSFGTDPTDTQYF	TGTGCCAGCAGCTTCGGGACAGACCCCACAGATACGCAGTATTTT
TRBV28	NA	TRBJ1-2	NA	CASRVRGRPGGYTF	TGTGCCAGCAGGGTTCGGGGGAGGCCGGGTGGCTACACCTTC
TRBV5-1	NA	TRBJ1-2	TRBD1	CASSSPGQGAYGYTF	TGCGCCAGCAGCTCGCCGGGACAGGGGGCCTATGGCTACACCTTC
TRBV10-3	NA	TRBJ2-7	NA	CAIRRQRGDEQYF	TGTGCCATCAGGAGACAGAGAGGTGACGAGCAGTACTTC
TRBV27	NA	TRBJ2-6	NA	CASTRGGGYSGANVLTF	TGTGCCAGCACCAGGGGTGGGGGATACTCTGGGGCCAACGTCCTGACTTTC
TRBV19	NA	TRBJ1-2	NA	CASSIGQYYGYTF	TGTGCCAGTAGTATTGGTCAGTACTATGGCTACACCTTC